This TCR beta chain was observed in a study of beta chain features in type 1 diabetes. Study-wide context: In all, some 100,000,000 sorted cells from all samples were analyzed.

Expressed TCRB transcripts were sequenced because the isolated RNA had all been reverse transcribed beforehand. Data came from immunoSEQ multiplex PCR; TCRdb stores just in-frame clones and leaves some out. The top ten hold roughly 0.06% of the sample, which has hundreds of thousands of clones, approximately 31% seen once. This clone was counted a few times. Antigen specificity is unknown. The CDR3 covers 14 residues. CDR1 is SGHTA and CDR2 is FQGTGA in the germline V gene. After removal of 0 bases from V and 9 bases from J, the junction contained 3 bases not matched to a gene. Findings and limits, study-wide: Shorter TCRB CDR3s, moderately but significantly so, were found in Type 1 diabetes patients in all four CD4+ subsets.

The V call is TRBV7-3, the J call TRBJ2-1; the match to TRBD2 covers 9 bases. The sequenced sample consisted of naive CD4+ T cells from blood. The sequence was obtained from a man between 18 and 29 years old in good health. Here the CDR3 reads CASSLTREGGEQFF. CDR3 bases: TGTGCCAGCAGCTTAACGCGGGAGGGCGGTGAGCAGTTCTTC. Complete variable domain (other parts from reference TRBV7-3 and TRBJ2-1): GAGVSQTPSNKVTEKGKYVELRCDPISGHTALYWYRQSLGQGPEFLIYFQGTGAADDSGLPNDRFFAVRPEGSVSTLKIQRTERGDSAVYLCASSLTREGGEQFFGPGTRLTVL.